The 10 T cell receptor beta chains below all came from one sample that was sequenced in a study of blood T cell repertoires in COVID-19. TCRdb keeps only in-frame clones here, not all; method: immunoSEQ multiplex PCR. Of about 140,000 clones listed, over 85% are singletons. Sequencing was carried out using peripheral blood. These receptors all come from a human donor in a cohort sampled during active COVID-19.

The rearrangement links TRBV19 to TRBJ1-1, with 9 bases fitting TRBD1. Germline V gene lookup returns CDR1 LNHDA and CDR2 SQIVND (reference sequence). Germline trimming cut 5 bases from V and 3 bases from J; bases unmatched to any gene: 13. CDR3 length equals 17 residues. The CDR3, as DNA: TGTGCCAGTAGTCCCGGGACAGGGTACCCTGGGGACACTGAAGCTTTCTTT. Its translation is CASSPGTGYPGDTEAFF.

V usage is TRBV19 and J usage is TRBJ1-6, with 10 bases fitting TRBD1. Germline V CDR1 and CDR2: LNHDA, SQIVND (reference sequence). The CDR3 runs to 15 residues. Trimming at V came to 3 bases and at J to 9 bases, leaving 5 bases not matched to a gene. The CDR3, as DNA: TGTGCCAGTAGTATGGGACAGGGGATAGGTTCACCCCTCCACTTT. Translating gives CASSMGQGIGSPLHF. Complete variable domain (other parts from reference TRBV19 and TRBJ1-6): DGGITQSPKYLFRKEGQNVTLSCEQNLNHDAMYWYRQDPGQGLRLIYYSQIVNDFQKGDIAEGYSVSREKKESFPLTVTSAQKNPTAFYLCASSMGQGIGSPLHFGNGTRLTVT.

V and J are TRBV27 and TRBJ2-1; D is possibly TRBD2 (5 bases). The length of the CDR3 is 14 residues. Germline CDR1 is MNHEY and CDR2 is SMNVEV (reference sequence). Trimming took off 5 bases at V and 7 bases at J, with 15 bases between the two ends. CDR3 in amino acids: CASSILSTGNEQFF. The CDR3 region has the DNA TGTGCCAGCAGTATTTTGAGTACGGGGAATGAGCAGTTCTTC.

CDR3 in DNA: TGCAGCGTTGAGGACGGGGGAACCGGGGAGCTGTTTTTT. Its translation: CSVEDGGTGELFF. The V call is TRBV29-1, the J call TRBJ2-2; the D gene is possibly TRBD2 (6 bases). Germline V gives CDR1 SQVTM, CDR2 ANQGSEA. V shed 3 bases and J shed 5 bases, with 10 bases lying between them. The CDR3 is 13 residues long.

V gene TRBV6-1 combines with J gene TRBJ2-7; a weak D match, TRBD1 (5 bases). The CDR3 has 15 amino acids. From germline, CDR1 is MNHNS and CDR2 SASEGT. Trimming stripped 0 bases from V and 0 bases from J, with 9 bases between. The CDR3 DNA reads TGTGCCAGCAGTGAAGCCCCAGGGATCTCCTACGAGCAGTACTTC. Translating it yields CASSEAPGISYEQYF.

The V gene is TRBV9, the J gene TRBJ2-3, with 9 positions matching TRBD2. Looked up from germline, CDR1 is SGDLS and CDR2 is YYNGEE. V gave up 0 bases and J gave up 7 bases; unmatched junction bases: 12. This CDR3 is built from 17 residues. CDR3 residues: CASSVGVGGGAINTQYF. CDR3 coding DNA: TGTGCCAGCAGCGTAGGGGTAGGCGGGGGGGCCATAAATACGCAGTATTTT.

This clone was found once. Germline is not matched at one junction end, which may reflect a read error. The rearrangement uses TRBV4-1 and TRBJ2-7, with 12 bases aligning to TRBD1. Germline V lookup: CDR1 MGHRA, CDR2 YSYEKL. The CDR3 loop spans 14 amino acids. In nucleotides, the CDR3 is TGCGCCAACAGCCCAGGGACAGGGGGCATCGAGCAGTACTTC. Translated, it gives CANSPGTGGIEQYF.

The CDR3 bases are TGTGCCAGCAGTCCCAAACTAGCGCCAGATACGCAGTATTTT. Protein sequence: CASSPKLAPDTQYF. The chain uses TRBV11-1 and TRBJ2-3; 7 bases are a match to TRBD2. The J segment lost 4 bases and the V segment lost 6 bases, leaving 7 bases of the junction unmatched. CDR1 and CDR2 (germline): SGHAT, FQDESV (reference sequence). The CDR3 totals 14 residues.

The rearrangement uses TRBV7-9 and TRBJ1-1, with D unresolved. The length of the CDR3 is 14 residues. Germline values: CDR1 SEHNR, CDR2 FQNEAQ (reference sequence). V lost 1 base and J 3 bases, leaving 9 bases between the germline ends. Here the CDR3 reads CASSLDHGDTEAFF. CDR3 DNA: TGTGCCAGCAGCTTAGATCACGGAGACACTGAAGCTTTCTTT. The whole variable domain, remainder taken from reference TRBV7-9 and TRBJ1-1, is DTGVSQNPRHKITKRGQNVTFRCDPISEHNRLYWYRQTLGQGPEFLTYFQNEAQLEKSRLLSDRFSAERPKGSFSTLEIQRTEQGDSAMYLCASSLDHGDTEAFFGQGTRLTVV.

The chain employs TRBV12-5 and TRBJ1-6; D is unclear. The CDR3 extends over 13 amino acids. Looked up from germline, CDR1 is LGHNT and CDR2 is FRNRAP. The V gene lost 1 base and the J gene lost 10 bases, with 8 bases spanning the gap. CDR3 protein: CASGLGRLSPLHF. The CDR3 region has the DNA TGTGCTAGTGGTTTGGGCAGGTTATCACCCCTCCACTTT.